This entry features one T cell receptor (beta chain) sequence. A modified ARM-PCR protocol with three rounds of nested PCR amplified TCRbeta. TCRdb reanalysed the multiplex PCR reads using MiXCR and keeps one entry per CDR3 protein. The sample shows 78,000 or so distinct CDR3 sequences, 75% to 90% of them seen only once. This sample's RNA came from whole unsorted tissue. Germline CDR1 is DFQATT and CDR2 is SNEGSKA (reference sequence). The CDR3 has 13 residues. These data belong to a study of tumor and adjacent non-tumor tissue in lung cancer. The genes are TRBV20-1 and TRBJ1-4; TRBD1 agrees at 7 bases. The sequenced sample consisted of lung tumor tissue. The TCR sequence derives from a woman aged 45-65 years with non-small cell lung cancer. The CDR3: CRVRTGLNEKLFF. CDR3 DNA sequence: TGCAGAGTGAGGACAGGTCTTAATGAAAAACTGTTTTTT.